The 2 T cell receptor beta chains reported below all come from one sample, sequenced in a study of cytomegalovirus exposure and HLA in healthy donors. TCRdb's copy holds only in-frame clones and misses some; the assay was immunoSEQ multiplex PCR. The sample contains hundreds of thousands of clones, over 75% of which appear only once. What was sequenced was PBMCs. These receptors all come from a woman between 18 and 29 years old in good health and CMV-seronegative.

This clone was counted a few times. The gene calls are TRBV28 and TRBJ1-2, with D perhaps matching TRBD1 (6 bases). V shed 6 bases and J shed 6 bases, with 14 bases lying between them. The CDR3 has 13 amino acids. Germline assignment: CDR1 MDHEN and CDR2 SYDVKM. CDR3 in amino acids: CASSPRQAHGYTF. Here the CDR3 DNA reads TGTGCCAGCAGCCCCCGACAGGCCCATGGCTACACCTTC.

This chain connects TRBV4-3 to TRBJ2-1, with TRBD2 matching over 13 bases. This CDR3 has 16 amino acids. The V gene's germline CDR1 is LGHNA and CDR2 YSLEER. With 2 bases clipped from V and 6 bases from J, the junction kept 4 bases outside the gene matches. The CDR3 protein is CASSQTLAGGVNEQFF. The DNA of the CDR3 is TGCGCCAGCAGCCAAACACTAGCGGGAGGGGTCAATGAGCAGTTCTTC.